The rows below give T cell receptor beta chains drawn from one sample of a study of response to subunit inactivated influenza vaccine. TCRdb reprocessed the RT-PCR reads with MiXCR, giving one entry per CDR3 protein. The sample records around 480,000 distinct CDR3 sequences, 15% to 20% being singletons. Sequenced here: CD4+ T cells sorted from PBMCs, sampled less than 25 months after vaccination. Source of these receptors: a man between 50 and 75 years old who received an inactivated influenza vaccine. CDR3s include the opening cysteine and the closing phenylalanine or tryptophan. The order of the fields is V gene, D gene, J gene, clone size, CDR3 DNA, CDR3 protein. A D gene is named only where the DNA matches it firmly. The size of a clone is reported for some rows only, either as once, few or many, or as a class for expanded clones.

>TRBV12-3/TRBV12-4|TRBD2|TRBJ2-7|few
TGTGCCAGCAGTTCTGTAGCGGGGGGCTCCCCGCGCTCCTACGAGCAGTACTTC
CASSSVAGGSPRSYEQYF
>TRBV20-1|TRBD2|TRBJ2-2|few
TGCAGGGCGACTAGCGGGAGGGAGACCGGGGAGCTGTTTTTT
CRATSGRETGELFF
>TRBV12-3/TRBV12-4|NA|TRBJ2-1|few
TGTGCCAGCAGCCCCTTGACTGAGCAGTTCTTC
CASSPLTEQFF
>TRBV24-1|TRBD2|TRBJ2-1|many
TGTGCCACCAGTGGCCAGACTAGCACCTACAATGAGCAGTTCTTC
CATSGQTSTYNEQFF
>TRBV5-1|NA|TRBJ2-7|NA
TGCGCCAGCAGGCGACCCGCCGGGACGGCCGGCGAGCAGTACTTC
CASRRPAGTAGEQYF
>TRBV5-1|NA|TRBJ2-7|many
TGCGCCAGCAGCGATACCTCGGGGGCCCACGAGCAGTACTTC
CASSDTSGAHEQYF
>TRBV7-2|NA|TRBJ2-5|NA
TGTGCCAGCAGCTCATTGGCCGGGACCCGAAAGTACTTC
CASSSLAGTRKYF
>TRBV7-2|NA|TRBJ2-2|many
TGTGCCAGCAGCTTTAACAGGGTCACCGGGGAGCTGTTTTTT
CASSFNRVTGELFF
>TRBV12-3/TRBV12-4|NA|TRBJ1-1|few
TGTGCCAGCAGTCCCTGGGGACGGTCGACTGAAGCTTTCTTT
CASSPWGRSTEAFF
>TRBV4-1|NA|TRBJ2-2|many
TGCGCCAGCAGCGTTACCGGGGAGCTGTTTTTT
CASSVTGELFF
>TRBV10-3|NA|TRBJ2-7|many
TGTGCCATCGCGGGAACCGGGAACTTCTACGAGCAGTACTTC
CAIAGTGNFYEQYF
>TRBV4-2|NA|TRBJ2-1|NA
TGTGCCAGCAGCCAGACCAGAAAAAATGAGCAGTTCTTC
CASSQTRKNEQFF
>TRBV3-1|NA|TRBJ1-2|NA
TGTGCCAGCAGCCAAACCGGTGTTGGGTATGGCTACACCTTC
CASSQTGVGYGYTF
>TRBV7-3|TRBD2|TRBJ2-2|once
TGTGCCAGCAGCTTAATGTCTAGCGGGTCGTCCGGGGAGCTGTTTTTT
CASSLMSSGSSGELFF
>TRBV20-1|NA|TRBJ2-2|few
TGCAGTGCCCAGGAACAATTAACCGGGGAGCTGTTTTTT
CSAQEQLTGELFF
>TRBV12-3/TRBV12-4|NA|TRBJ2-6|NA
TGTGCCAGCGGTCTCCTCAGGGGAGCCAACGTCCTGACTTTC
CASGLLRGANVLTF
>TRBV7-7|NA|TRBJ2-3|few
TGTGCTAGCAGCCCGATATCCGGGACGCCCGGAGGAACGCAGTATTTT
CASSPISGTPGGTQYF
>TRBV5-1|TRBD2|TRBJ2-1|few
TGCGCCAGCAGCTTGGATCTAGCGGCCTATAATGAGCAGTTCTTC
CASSLDLAAYNEQFF
>TRBV6-1|NA|TRBJ2-1|few
TGTGCCAGCAGGGGCCGGGAGCTCAATGAGCAGTTCTTC
CASRGRELNEQFF
>TRBV10-2|NA|TRBJ2-2|few
TGCGCCAGCAGGGCCGGGCCAAACACCGGGGAGCTGTTTTTT
CASRAGPNTGELFF
>TRBV20-1|NA|TRBJ1-1|NA
TGCAGTGCTAGAGACACCGACTGGGGGACTGAAGCTTTCTTT
CSARDTDWGTEAFF
>TRBV20-1|NA|TRBJ1-4|few
TGCAGTGCAGAGGGATTGTTAAGGGAAAAACTGTTTTTT
CSAEGLLREKLFF
>TRBV6-2/TRBV6-3|TRBD2|TRBJ2-1|few
TGTGCCAGCAGCGATAGCGGGGGGGGACACAATGAGCAGTTCTTC
CASSDSGGGHNEQFF
>TRBV28|TRBD2|TRBJ2-4|few
TGTGCCAGCAGCGTAGCGGGAGTAGGAACCAAAAACATTCAGTACTTC
CASSVAGVGTKNIQYF
>TRBV7-2|NA|TRBJ1-1|many
TGTGCCAGCAGCCAGGGACAACCGAACACTGAAGCTTTCTTT
CASSQGQPNTEAFF
>TRBV15|TRBD1|TRBJ1-1|few
TGTGCCACCAGCAGAGGGGGGAACAGGGGGAACACTGAAGCTTTCTTT
CATSRGGNRGNTEAFF
>TRBV20-1|NA|TRBJ2-7|NA
TGCAGCGGACAGTTAAATCCCTACGAGCAGTACTTC
CSGQLNPYEQYF
>TRBV24-1|TRBD2|TRBJ2-1|NA
TGTGCCACCGGGGCTGGCGGGAGCTCCTACAATGAGCAGTTCTTC
CATGAGGSSYNEQFF
>TRBV15|NA|TRBJ1-2|NA
TGTGCCACCAGCAGAGATCGGGCTTCACCCTCTGGCTACACCTTC
CATSRDRASPSGYTF
>TRBV29-1|TRBD1|TRBJ1-2|few
TGCAGCGTTGGGCCCCGACAGGGGGCCTATGGCTACACCTTC
CSVGPRQGAYGYTF
>TRBV29-1|NA|TRBJ1-1|NA
TGCAGCGTTGAAGATGAATGGGCTTTCTTT
CSVEDEWAFF
>TRBV10-3|TRBD1|TRBJ2-7|few
TGTGCCATCAGGGACCAAACAGGGGCGGAGCAGTACTTC
CAIRDQTGAEQYF
>TRBV20-1|NA|TRBJ1-2|NA
TGCAGTGTGCGTGGGCCCTCTAACTATGGCTACACCTTC
CSVRGPSNYGYTF
>TRBV4-1|NA|TRBJ1-1|NA
TGCGCCAGCAGCCAACAGGGTTTAACTGAAGCTTTCTTT
CASSQQGLTEAFF
>TRBV7-9|NA|TRBJ2-1|once
TGTGCCAGCACCTTGTGGCGGGGGCGAAACAATGAGCAGTTCTTC
CASTLWRGRNNEQFF
>TRBV28|NA|TRBJ2-7|many
TGTGCCAGCAGTCGATCGACTCTACCAAGGCAGTACTTC
CASSRSTLPRQYF
>TRBV5-1|TRBD2|TRBJ2-3|few
TGCGCCAGCAGCTTGGTAACTAGCGGGGGCGATACGCAGTATTTT
CASSLVTSGGDTQYF
>TRBV4-2|NA|TRBJ2-2|many
TGTGCCAGCAGCCATCATCGGGGCGTCAACACCGGGGAGCTGTTTTTT
CASSHHRGVNTGELFF
>TRBV2|TRBD2|TRBJ2-1|few
TGTGCCAGCAGTGATACCCTCGGAGGAGTAGCGGGTTACAATGAGCAGTTCTTC
CASSDTLGGVAGYNEQFF
>TRBV29-1|NA|TRBJ1-1|NA
TGCAGCGGGAAGGGTGGGGGCACTGAAGCTTTCTTT
CSGKGGGTEAFF
>TRBV18|NA|TRBJ1-2|few
TGTGCCAGCTCACCAACCCCCGGGACAACTGCCCATGGCTACACCTTC
CASSPTPGTTAHGYTF
>TRBV6-2/TRBV6-3|NA|TRBJ2-2|many
TGTGCCAGCAGCAACCCAGACAGGCCCGGGGAGCTGTTTTTT
CASSNPDRPGELFF
>TRBV28|NA|TRBJ2-7|few
TGTGCCAGCAGTTCCCCTCAAGGGCTAGCGAGAGTATACGAGCAGTACTTC
CASSSPQGLARVYEQYF
>TRBV6-2/TRBV6-3|NA|TRBJ1-1|NA
TGTGCCAGCAGTTACAGGGTCGGCACTGAAGCTTTCTTT
CASSYRVGTEAFF
>TRBV20-1|TRBD1|TRBJ2-3|NA
TGCAGTGGAAGACAGGGGACCGCAGATACGCAGTATTTT
CSGRQGTADTQYF
>TRBV7-9|NA|TRBJ2-7|NA
TGTGCCAGCAGCTTATCCCACGGAGTCTACGAGCAGTACTTC
CASSLSHGVYEQYF
>TRBV6-2/TRBV6-3|TRBD1|TRBJ1-5|NA
TGTGCCAGCAGTTACCGACAGGGTACGCTGAGCAATCAGCCCCAGCATTTT
CASSYRQGTLSNQPQHF
>TRBV7-6|NA|TRBJ2-2|few
TGTGCCAGCAGCGGGAGACAGTATCTATCCGGGGAGCTGTTTTTT
CASSGRQYLSGELFF
>TRBV12-3/TRBV12-4|NA|TRBJ1-5|many
TGTGCCAGCAACACGATGGGGGGGACGGATCAGCCCCAGCATTTT
CASNTMGGTDQPQHF
>TRBV4-2|TRBD1|TRBJ1-4|NA
TGTGCCAGCAGCCGGGACAGGCATAATGAAAAACTGTTTTTT
CASSRDRHNEKLFF
>TRBV28|NA|TRBJ2-1|NA
TGTGCCAGCAGTTTAACGGCCCCTACTGAGCAGTTCTTC
CASSLTAPTEQFF
>TRBV25-1|TRBD2|TRBJ2-5|NA
TGTGCCAGCGGGAGGGGTCTGGAGACCCAGTACTTC
CASGRGLETQYF
>TRBV5-1|NA|TRBJ1-1|few
TGCGCCAGCAACCGAGGGGGGGACTTTGCTATGAACACTGAAGCTTTCTTT
CASNRGGDFAMNTEAFF
>TRBV5-1|TRBD1|TRBJ1-2|NA
TGCGCCAGCAGCGAAACCGGGACAGGAACTAACTATGGCTACACCTTC
CASSETGTGTNYGYTF